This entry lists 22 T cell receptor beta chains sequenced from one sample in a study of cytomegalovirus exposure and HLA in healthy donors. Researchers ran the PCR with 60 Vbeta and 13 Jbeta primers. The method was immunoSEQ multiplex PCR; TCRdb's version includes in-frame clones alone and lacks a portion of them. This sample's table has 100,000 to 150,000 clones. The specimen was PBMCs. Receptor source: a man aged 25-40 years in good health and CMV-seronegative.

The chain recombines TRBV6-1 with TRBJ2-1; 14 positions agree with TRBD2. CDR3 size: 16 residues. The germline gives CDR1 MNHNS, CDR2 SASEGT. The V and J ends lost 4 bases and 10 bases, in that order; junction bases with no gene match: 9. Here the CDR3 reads CASSGLGTSGRGEQFF. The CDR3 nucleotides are TGTGCCAGCAGTGGGCTGGGGACTAGCGGGAGAGGGGAGCAGTTCTTC.

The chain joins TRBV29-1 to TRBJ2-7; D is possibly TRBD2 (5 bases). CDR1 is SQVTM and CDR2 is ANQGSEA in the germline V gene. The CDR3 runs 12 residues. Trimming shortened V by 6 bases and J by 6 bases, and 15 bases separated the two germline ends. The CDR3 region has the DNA TGCAGCGTGAGGGCTAGGGTTGGCGAGCAGTACTTC. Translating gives CSVRARVGEQYF.

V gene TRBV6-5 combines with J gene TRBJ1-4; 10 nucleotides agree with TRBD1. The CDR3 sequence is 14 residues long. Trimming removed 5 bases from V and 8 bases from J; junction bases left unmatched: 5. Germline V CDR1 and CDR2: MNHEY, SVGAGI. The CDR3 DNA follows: TGTGCCAGCAGTGACGACAGGGGGCAGGAAAAACTGTTTTTT. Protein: CASSDDRGQEKLFF.

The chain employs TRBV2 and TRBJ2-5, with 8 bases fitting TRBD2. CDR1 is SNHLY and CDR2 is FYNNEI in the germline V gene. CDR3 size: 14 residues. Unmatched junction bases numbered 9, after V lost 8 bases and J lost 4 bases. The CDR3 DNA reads TGTGCCAGCCGGGGGGGTATAACCGGAGAGACCCAGTACTTC. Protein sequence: CASRGGITGETQYF.

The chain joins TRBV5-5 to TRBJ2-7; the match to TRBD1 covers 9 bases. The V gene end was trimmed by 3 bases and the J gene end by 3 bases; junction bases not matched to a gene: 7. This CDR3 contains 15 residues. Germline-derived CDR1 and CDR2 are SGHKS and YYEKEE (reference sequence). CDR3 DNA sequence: TGTGCCAGCAGCTCTCCGGGACAGGGTCACTACGAGCAGTACTTC. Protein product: CASSSPGQGHYEQYF.

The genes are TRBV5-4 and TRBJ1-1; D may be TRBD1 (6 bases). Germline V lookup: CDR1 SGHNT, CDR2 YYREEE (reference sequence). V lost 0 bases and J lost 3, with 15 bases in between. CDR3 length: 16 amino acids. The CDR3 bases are TGTGCCAGCAGCTTGGGGCAGGGGACTACCTACACTGAAGCTTTCTTT. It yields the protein CASSLGQGTTYTEAFF.

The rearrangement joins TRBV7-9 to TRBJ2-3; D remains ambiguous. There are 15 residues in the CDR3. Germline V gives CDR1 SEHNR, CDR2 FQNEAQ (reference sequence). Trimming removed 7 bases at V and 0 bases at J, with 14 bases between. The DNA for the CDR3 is TGTGCCAGCACCCCGGAGTTACCTAGCACAGATACGCAGTATTTT. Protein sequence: CASTPELPSTDTQYF.

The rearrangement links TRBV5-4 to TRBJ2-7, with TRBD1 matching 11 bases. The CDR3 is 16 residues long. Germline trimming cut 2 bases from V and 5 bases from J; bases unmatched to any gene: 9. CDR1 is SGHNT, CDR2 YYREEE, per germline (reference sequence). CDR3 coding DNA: TGTGCCAGCAGCTTAGGACAGGGGGCGAAATTGGACGAGCAGTACTTC. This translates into CASSLGQGAKLDEQYF.

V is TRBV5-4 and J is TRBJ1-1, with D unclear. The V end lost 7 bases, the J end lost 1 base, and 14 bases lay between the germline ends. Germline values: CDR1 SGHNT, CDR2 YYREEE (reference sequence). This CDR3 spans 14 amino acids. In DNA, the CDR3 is TGTGCCAGCTGGCGGCGGGGAGCGAACACTGAAGCTTTCTTT. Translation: CASWRRGANTEAFF.

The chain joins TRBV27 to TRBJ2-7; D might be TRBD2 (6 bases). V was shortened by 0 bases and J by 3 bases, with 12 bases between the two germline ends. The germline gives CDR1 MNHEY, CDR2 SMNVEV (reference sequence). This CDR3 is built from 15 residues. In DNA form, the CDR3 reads TGTGCCAGCAGTTTATCAGGGACTGCCTTCTACGAGCAGTACTTC. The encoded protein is CASSLSGTAFYEQYF.

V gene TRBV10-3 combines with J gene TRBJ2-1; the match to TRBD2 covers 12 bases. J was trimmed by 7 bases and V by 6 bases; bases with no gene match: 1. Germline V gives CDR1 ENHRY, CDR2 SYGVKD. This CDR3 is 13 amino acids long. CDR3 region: CAIRGTSGNEQFF. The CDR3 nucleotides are TGTGCCATCAGGGGGACTAGCGGGAATGAGCAGTTCTTC.

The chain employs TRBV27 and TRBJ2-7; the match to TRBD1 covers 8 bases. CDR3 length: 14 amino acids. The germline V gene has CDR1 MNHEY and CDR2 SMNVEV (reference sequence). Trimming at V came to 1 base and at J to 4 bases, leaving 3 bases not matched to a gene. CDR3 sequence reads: CASSLYRGEYEQYF. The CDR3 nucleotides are TGTGCCAGCAGTTTATACAGGGGGGAGTACGAGCAGTACTTC.

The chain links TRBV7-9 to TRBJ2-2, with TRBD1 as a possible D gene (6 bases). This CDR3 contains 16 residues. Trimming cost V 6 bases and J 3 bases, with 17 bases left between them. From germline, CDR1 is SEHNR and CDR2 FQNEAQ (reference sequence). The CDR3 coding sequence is TGTGCCAGCAGGACCCCGGGACATAAGGACACCGGGGAGCTGTTTTTT. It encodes CASRTPGHKDTGELFF.

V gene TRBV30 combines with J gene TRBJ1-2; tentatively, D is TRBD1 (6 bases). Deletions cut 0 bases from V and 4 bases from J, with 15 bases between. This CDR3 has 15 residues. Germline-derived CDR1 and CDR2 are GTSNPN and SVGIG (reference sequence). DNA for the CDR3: TGTGCCTGGAGTGTAGCTGGACAGCCGCTCTATGGCTACACCTTC. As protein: CAWSVAGQPLYGYTF.

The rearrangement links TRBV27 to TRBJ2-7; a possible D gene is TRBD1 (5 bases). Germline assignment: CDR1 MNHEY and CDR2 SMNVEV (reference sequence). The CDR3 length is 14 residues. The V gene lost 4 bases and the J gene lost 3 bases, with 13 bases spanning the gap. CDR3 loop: CASSWAAGLYEQYF. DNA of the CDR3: TGTGCCAGCAGTTGGGCGGCAGGGCTCTACGAGCAGTACTTC.

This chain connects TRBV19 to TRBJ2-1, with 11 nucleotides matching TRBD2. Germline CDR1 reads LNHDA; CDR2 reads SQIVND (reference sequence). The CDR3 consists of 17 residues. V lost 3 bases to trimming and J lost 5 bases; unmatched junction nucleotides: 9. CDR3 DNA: TGTGCCAGTAGTATCGGTTCGGGGACTAGCGGCCACAATGAGCAGTTCTTC. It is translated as CASSIGSGTSGHNEQFF.

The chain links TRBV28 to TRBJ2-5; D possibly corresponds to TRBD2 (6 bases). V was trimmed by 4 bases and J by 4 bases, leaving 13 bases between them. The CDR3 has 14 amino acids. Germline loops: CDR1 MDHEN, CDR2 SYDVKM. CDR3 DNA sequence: TGTGCCAGCAGTTATCCTAGCGACCGAGAGACCCAGTACTTC. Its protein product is CASSYPSDRETQYF.

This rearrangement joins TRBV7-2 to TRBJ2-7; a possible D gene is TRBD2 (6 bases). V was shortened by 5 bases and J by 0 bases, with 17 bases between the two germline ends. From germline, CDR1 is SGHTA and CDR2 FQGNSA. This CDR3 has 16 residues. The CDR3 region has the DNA TGTGCCAGCAGCCCCCGGGCGGAGGGTAGCTCCTACGAGCAGTACTTC. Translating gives CASSPRAEGSSYEQYF.

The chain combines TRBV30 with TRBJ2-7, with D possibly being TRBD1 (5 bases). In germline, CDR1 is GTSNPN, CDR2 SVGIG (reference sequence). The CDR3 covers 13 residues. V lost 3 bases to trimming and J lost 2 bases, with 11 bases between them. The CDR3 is CAWSQGSPYEQYF. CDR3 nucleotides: TGTGCCTGGAGCCAGGGATCGCCCTACGAGCAGTACTTC.

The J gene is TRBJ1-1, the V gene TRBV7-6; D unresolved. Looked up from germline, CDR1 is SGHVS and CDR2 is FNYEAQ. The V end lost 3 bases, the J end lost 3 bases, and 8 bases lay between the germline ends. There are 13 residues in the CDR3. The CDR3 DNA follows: TGTGCCAGCAGCTTGGCAGAGGACACTGAAGCTTTCTTT. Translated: CASSLAEDTEAFF.

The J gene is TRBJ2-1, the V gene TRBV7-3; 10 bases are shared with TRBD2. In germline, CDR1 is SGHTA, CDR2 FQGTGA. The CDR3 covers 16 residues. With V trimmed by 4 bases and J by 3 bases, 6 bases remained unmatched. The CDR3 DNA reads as TGTGCCAGCAGCTCACCCGGGACTAGCGACTACAATGAGCAGTTCTTC. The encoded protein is CASSSPGTSDYNEQFF. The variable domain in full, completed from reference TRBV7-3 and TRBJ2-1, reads GAGVSQTPSNKVTEKGKYVELRCDPISGHTALYWYRQSLGQGPEFLIYFQGTGAADDSGLPNDRFFAVRPEGSVSTLKIQRTERGDSAVYLCASSSPGTSDYNEQFFGPGTRLTVL.

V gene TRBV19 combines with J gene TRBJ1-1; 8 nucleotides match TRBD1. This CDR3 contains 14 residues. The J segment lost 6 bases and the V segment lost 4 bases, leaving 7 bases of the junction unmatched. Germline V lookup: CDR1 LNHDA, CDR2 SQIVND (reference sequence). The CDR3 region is CASSTRQGRAEAFF. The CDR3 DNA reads TGTGCCAGTAGTACGAGACAGGGGAGGGCTGAAGCTTTCTTT.